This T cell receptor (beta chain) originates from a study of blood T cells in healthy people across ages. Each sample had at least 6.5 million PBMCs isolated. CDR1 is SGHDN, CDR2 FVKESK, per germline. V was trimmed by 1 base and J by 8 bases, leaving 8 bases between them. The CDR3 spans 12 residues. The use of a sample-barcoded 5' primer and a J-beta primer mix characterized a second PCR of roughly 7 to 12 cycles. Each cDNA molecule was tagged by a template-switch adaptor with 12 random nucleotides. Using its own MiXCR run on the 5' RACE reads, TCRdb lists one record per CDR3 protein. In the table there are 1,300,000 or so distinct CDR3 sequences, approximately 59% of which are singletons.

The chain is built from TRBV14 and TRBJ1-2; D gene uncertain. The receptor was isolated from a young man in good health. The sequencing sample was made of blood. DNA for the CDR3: TGTGCCAGCAGCCAAGCAGCTGGCGGCTACACCTTC. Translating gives CASSQAAGGYTF.